This is a list of T cell receptor beta chains from one sample in a study of neurological immune-mediated disorders. TCRdb processed the 5' RACE reads anew with MiXCR; each CDR3 protein has one entry. The data show tens of thousands of distinct CDR3 sequences, approximately 13% seen once. Sample: CD4+ T cells from blood. The receptor set was obtained from a female donor with HTLV-1-associated myelopathy (HAM/TSP). The CDR3 runs from the conserved cysteine through the conserved F or W. Clone size, where shown, is once, few, many, or a class for clones that have expanded.

j_call v_call cdr3_length clone_size cdr3_aa
TRBJ1-3 TRBV7-2 13 many CASSLSARNTIYF
TRBJ2-1 TRBV20-1 13 medium-sized CSARQDSYNEQFF
TRBJ2-3 TRBV7-9 16 many CASSSPDRGWTDTQYF
TRBJ2-5 TRBV7-3 13 many CASSAGQQETQYF
TRBJ2-7 TRBV5-1 13 once CASRAGKGTKQYF
TRBJ1-2 TRBV5-5 16 many CASITPTSGVVYGYTF
TRBJ1-6 TRBV5-1 13 many CASTVGQSSPLHF
TRBJ2-5 TRBV10-3 13 many CAASGGVPETQYF
TRBJ2-3 TRBV7-2 12 many CASRGTGDTQYF
TRBJ1-1 TRBV5-1 14 many CASSPGSEGQKAFF
TRBJ2-2 TRBV7-6 14 - CASSRRGDTGELFF
TRBJ2-1 TRBV20-1 16 medium-sized CSARDSGGVVWNEQFF
TRBJ2-1 TRBV5-1 15 many CASSPGQGVYNEQFF
TRBJ2-2 TRBV4-2 15 - CASSPAGEAAGELFF
TRBJ2-7 TRBV7-6 13 many CASSQGQAHEQYF
TRBJ2-5 TRBV14 15 many CASSQGLSYQETQYF
TRBJ2-7 TRBV20-1 12 many CSARALHYEQYF
TRBJ2-1 TRBV20-1 16 - CSASLGLEGSVHGQFF
TRBJ2-7 TRBV20-1 15 many CSASVGLAGAYEQYF
TRBJ2-1 TRBV5-1 15 many CASSTSEGWTNEQFF
TRBJ2-3 TRBV7-2 16 many CASSLGGTIDTDTQYF
TRBJ1-2 TRBV12-3/TRBV12-4 12 many CASSGQIYGYTF
TRBJ2-6 TRBV20-1 17 many CSARHGPLGAGANVLTF
TRBJ1-5 TRBV19 18 few CASSTGQGRGYSNQPQHF
TRBJ1-3 TRBV4-3 14 many CASSQEWAGNTIYF
TRBJ1-1 TRBV6-5 13 many CASSYSQGTEAFF
TRBJ2-3 TRBV7-9 12 many CASNVGEDTQYF
TRBJ2-3 TRBV20-1 14 once CSGSQTGGTDTQYF
TRBJ2-2 TRBV6-1 14 many CASKLSLGGGELFF
TRBJ1-4 TRBV7-9 14 many CASSPGQPLLELFF
TRBJ2-5 TRBV6-2/TRBV6-3 18 - CASSSTPPKGHIQETQYF
TRBJ2-1 TRBV5-1 17 many CASSQGLAFNPVNEQFF
TRBJ2-1 TRBV5-6 22 once CASSFYICSARVGTSGYNEQFF
TRBJ2-4 TRBV12-3/TRBV12-4 18 many CASSLRLQGRGSKNIQYF
TRBJ2-7 TRBV9 14 many CASSLRIDSYEQYF
TRBJ1-5 TRBV3-1 13 many CASSQGGNQPQHF
TRBJ1-2 TRBV12-3/TRBV12-4 14 many CASSSYRGVSGYTF
TRBJ2-7 TRBV7-6 14 many CASRGRRDSYEQYF
TRBJ1-5 TRBV20-1 13 many CSASNRANQPQHF
TRBJ2-1 TRBV10-3 18 many CAISDRGSAGAVGNEQFF
TRBJ1-2 TRBV20-1 13 many CSAIGGVNYGYTF
TRBJ1-1 TRBV7-2 15 many CASSIGQADYTEAFF
TRBJ1-1 TRBV28 10 many CATGGTEAFF
TRBJ2-7 TRBV27 16 many CAISQTGGTESYEQYF
TRBJ1-1 TRBV7-2 15 many CASSLARGVGTEAFF
TRBJ2-3 TRBV19 13 few CASSPESTDTQYF
TRBJ2-3 TRBV3-1 13 many CASSQLAGDTQYF
TRBJ2-7 TRBV16 19 - CASSQPIPSGGFLGYEQYF
TRBJ2-5 TRBV5-1 15 many CASSRTGADQETQYF
TRBJ1-6 TRBV5-1 17 many CASSLDGSISINSPLHF
TRBJ2-7 TRBV7-8 18 - CASSSIRGGGGFDYEQYF